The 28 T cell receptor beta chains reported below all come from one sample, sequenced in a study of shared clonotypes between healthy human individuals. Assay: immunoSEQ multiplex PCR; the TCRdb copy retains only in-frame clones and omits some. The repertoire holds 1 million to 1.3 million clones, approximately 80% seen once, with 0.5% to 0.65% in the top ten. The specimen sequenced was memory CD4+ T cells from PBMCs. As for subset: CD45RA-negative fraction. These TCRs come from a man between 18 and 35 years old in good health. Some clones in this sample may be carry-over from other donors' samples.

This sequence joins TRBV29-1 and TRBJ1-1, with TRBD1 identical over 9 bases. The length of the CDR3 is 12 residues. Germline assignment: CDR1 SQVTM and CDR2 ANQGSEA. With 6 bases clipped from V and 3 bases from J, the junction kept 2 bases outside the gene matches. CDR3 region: CSVRTGDTEAFF. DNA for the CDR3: TGCAGCGTGAGGACAGGGGACACTGAAGCTTTCTTT.

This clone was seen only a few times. CDR3 in amino acids: CASTPQGGPHYGYTF. CDR3 nucleotides: TGTGCCAGTACCCCCCAGGGCGGACCCCACTATGGCTACACCTTC. The chain joins TRBV19 to TRBJ1-2; D perhaps matches TRBD1 (5 bases). Trimming removed 7 bases from V and 3 bases from J, with 18 bases in between. Germline CDR1 reads LNHDA; CDR2 reads SQIVND (reference sequence). The CDR3 spans 15 residues.

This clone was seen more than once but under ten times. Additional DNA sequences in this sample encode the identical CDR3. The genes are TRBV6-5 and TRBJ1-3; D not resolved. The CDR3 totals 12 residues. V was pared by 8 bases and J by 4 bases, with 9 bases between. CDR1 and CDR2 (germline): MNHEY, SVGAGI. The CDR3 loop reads CASRGSGNTIYF. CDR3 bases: TGTGCCAGCCGAGGGTCCGGAAACACCATATATTTT.

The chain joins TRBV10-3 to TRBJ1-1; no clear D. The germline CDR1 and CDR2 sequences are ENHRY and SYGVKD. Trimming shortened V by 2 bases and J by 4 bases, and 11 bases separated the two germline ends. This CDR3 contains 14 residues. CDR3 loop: CAISEAAGSTEAFF. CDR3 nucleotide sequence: TGTGCCATCAGTGAGGCAGCCGGGAGCACTGAAGCTTTCTTT.

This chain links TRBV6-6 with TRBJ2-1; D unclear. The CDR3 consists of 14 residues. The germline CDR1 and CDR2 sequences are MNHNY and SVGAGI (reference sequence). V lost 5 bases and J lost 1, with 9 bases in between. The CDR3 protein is CASSVRPSYNEQFF. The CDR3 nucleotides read TGTGCCAGCAGTGTCCGTCCGTCCTACAATGAGCAGTTCTTC.

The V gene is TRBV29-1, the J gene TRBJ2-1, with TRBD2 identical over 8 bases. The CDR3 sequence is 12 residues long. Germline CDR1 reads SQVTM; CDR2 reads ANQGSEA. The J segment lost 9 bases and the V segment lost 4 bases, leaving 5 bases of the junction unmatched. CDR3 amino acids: CSVALAGVEQFF. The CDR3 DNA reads TGCAGCGTTGCTCTAGCGGGTGTTGAGCAGTTCTTC.

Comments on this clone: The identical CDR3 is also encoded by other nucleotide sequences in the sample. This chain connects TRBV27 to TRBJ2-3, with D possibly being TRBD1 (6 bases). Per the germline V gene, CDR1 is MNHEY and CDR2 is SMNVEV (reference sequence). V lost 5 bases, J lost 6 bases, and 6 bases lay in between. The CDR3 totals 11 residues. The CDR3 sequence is CASSTGDTQYF. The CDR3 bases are TGTGCCAGCAGTACAGGGGATACGCAGTATTTT.

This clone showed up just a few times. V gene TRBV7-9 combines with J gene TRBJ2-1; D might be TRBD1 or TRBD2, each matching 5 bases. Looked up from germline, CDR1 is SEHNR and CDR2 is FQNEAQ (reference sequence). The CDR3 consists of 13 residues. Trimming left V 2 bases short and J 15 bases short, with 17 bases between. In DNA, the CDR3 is TGTGCCAGCAGCTTATCCCAGGGACGGGCGGTGTTCTTC. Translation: CASSLSQGRAVFF.

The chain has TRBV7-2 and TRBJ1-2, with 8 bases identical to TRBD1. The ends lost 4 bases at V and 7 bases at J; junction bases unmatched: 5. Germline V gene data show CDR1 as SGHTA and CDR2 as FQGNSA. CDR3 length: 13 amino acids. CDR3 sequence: CASSWQGATGYTF. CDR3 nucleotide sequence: TGTGCCAGCAGCTGGCAGGGGGCGACTGGCTACACCTTC. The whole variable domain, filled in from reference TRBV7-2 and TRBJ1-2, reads GAGVSQSPSNKVTEKGKDVELRCDPISGHTALYWYRQSLGQGLEFLIYFQGNSAPDKSGLPSDRFSAERTGGSVSTLTIQRTQQEDSAVYLCASSWQGATGYTFGSGTRLTVV.

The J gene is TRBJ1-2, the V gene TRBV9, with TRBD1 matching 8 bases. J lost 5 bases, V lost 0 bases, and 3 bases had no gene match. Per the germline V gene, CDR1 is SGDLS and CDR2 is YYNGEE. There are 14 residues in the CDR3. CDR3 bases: TGTGCCAGCAGCGTAGGGTACAGGGGGTATGGCTACACCTTC. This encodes CASSVGYRGYGYTF.

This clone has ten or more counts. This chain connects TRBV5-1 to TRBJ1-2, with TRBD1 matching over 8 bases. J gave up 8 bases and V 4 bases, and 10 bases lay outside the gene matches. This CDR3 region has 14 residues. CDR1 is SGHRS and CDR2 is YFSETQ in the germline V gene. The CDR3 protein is CASSVGQGLLGYTF. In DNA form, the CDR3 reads TGCGCCAGCAGCGTTGGACAGGGACTTTTAGGCTACACCTTC. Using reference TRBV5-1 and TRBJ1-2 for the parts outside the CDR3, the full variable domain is KAGVTQTPRYLIKTRGQQVTLSCSPISGHRSVSWYQQTPGQGLQFLFEYFSETQRNKGNFPGRFSGRQFSNSRSEMNVSTLELGDSALYLCASSVGQGLLGYTFGSGTRLTVV.

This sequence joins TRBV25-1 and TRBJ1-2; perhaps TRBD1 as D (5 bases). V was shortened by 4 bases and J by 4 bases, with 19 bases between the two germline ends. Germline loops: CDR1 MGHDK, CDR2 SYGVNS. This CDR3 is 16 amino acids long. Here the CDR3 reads CASSGRKGASLYGYTF. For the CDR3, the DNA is TGTGCCAGCAGTGGTCGAAAAGGGGCGTCCCTCTATGGCTACACCTTC.

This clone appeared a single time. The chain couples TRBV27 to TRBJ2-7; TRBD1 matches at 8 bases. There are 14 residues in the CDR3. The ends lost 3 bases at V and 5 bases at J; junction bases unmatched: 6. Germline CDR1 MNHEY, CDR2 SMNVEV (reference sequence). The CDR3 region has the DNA TGTGCCAGCAGTTTCAGGGGGCATCTGGACGAGCAGTACTTC. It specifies CASSFRGHLDEQYF.

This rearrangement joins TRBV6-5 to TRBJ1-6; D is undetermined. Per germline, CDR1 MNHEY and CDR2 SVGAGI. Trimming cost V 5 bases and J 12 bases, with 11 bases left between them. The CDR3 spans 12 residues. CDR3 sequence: CASSVPGGPLHF. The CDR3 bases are TGTGCCAGCAGTGTCCCAGGAGGACCCCTCCACTTT.

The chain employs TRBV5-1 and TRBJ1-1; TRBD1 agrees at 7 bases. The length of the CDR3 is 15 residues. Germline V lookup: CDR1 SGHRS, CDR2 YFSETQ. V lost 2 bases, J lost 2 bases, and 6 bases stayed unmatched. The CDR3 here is CASSFTSGGNTEAFF. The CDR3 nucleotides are TGCGCCAGCAGCTTCACTTCAGGGGGAAACACTGAAGCTTTCTTT.

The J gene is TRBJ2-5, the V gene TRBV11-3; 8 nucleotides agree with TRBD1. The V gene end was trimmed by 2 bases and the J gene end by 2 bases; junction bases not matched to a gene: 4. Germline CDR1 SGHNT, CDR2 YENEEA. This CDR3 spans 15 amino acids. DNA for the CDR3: TGTGCCAGCAGCTTAAGGACAGGGCGACAAGAGACCCAGTACTTC. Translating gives CASSLRTGRQETQYF.

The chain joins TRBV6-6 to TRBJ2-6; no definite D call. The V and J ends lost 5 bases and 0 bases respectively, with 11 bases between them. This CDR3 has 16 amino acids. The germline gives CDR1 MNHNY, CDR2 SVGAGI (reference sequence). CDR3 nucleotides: TGTGCCAGCAGTAACCTCGGAGCCTCTGGGGCCAACGTCCTGACTTTC. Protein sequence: CASSNLGASGANVLTF.

Written as DNA, the CDR3 is TGTGCCAGCACTGGGAGTTGGGGGAACACCGGGGAGCTGTTTTTT. Translating it yields CASTGSWGNTGELFF. V is TRBV11-2 and J is TRBJ2-2; tentatively, D is TRBD2 (5 bases). CDR1 and CDR2 from the germline V gene are SGHAT and FQNNGV. This CDR3 contains 15 residues. V gave up 7 bases and J gave up 1 base, with 13 bases separating them.

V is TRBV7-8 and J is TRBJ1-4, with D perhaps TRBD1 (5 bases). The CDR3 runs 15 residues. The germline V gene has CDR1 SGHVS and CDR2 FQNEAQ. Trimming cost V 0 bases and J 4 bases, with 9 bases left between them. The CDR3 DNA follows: TGTGCCAGCAGCTTAGCGGGGGGGGATAATGAAAAACTGTTTTTT. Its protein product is CASSLAGGDNEKLFF.

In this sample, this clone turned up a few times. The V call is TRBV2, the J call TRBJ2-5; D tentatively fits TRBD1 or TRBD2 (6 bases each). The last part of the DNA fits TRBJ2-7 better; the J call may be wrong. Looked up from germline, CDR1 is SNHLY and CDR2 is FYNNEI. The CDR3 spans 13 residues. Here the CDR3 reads CASSEGGAIEQYF. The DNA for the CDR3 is TGTGCCAGCAGTGAAGGGGGGGCTATCGAGCAGTACTTC.

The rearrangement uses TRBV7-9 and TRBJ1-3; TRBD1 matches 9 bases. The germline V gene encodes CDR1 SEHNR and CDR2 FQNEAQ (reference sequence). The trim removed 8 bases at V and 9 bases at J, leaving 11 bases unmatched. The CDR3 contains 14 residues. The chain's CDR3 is CASGNRGPEGTIYF. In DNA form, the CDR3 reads TGTGCCAGCGGCAACAGGGGGCCCGAGGGCACCATATATTTT. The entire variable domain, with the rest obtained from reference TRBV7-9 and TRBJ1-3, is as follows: DTGVSQNPRHKITKRGQNVTFRCDPISEHNRLYWYRQTLGQGPEFLTYFQNEAQLEKSRLLSDRFSAERPKGSFSTLEIQRTEQGDSAMYLCASGNRGPEGTIYFGEGSWLTVV.

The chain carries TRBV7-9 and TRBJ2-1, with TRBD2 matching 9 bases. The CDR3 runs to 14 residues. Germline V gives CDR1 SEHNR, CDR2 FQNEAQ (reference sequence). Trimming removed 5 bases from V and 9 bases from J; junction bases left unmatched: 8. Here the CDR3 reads CASSRMTSGGEQFF. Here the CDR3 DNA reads TGTGCCAGCAGCCGCATGACTAGCGGTGGTGAGCAGTTCTTC.

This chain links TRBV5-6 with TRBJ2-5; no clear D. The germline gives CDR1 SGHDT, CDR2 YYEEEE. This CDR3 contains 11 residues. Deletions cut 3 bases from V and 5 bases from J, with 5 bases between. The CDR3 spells CASSSDETQYF. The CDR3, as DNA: TGTGCCAGCAGCTCAGACGAGACCCAGTACTTC.

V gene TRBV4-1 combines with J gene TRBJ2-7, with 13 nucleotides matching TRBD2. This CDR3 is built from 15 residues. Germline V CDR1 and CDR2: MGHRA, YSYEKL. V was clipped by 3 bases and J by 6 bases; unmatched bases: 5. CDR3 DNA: TGCGCCAGCAGCCAGGGACTAGCGGGATGGCGCGAGCAGTACTTC. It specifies CASSQGLAGWREQYF.

CDR3 amino acids: CASIAGQGNQPQHF. The CDR3, as DNA: TGTGCCAGTATTGCTGGACAGGGGAATCAGCCCCAGCATTTT. The chain uses TRBV19 and TRBJ1-5, with TRBD1 matching over 9 bases. Germline V lookup: CDR1 LNHDA, CDR2 SQIVND (reference sequence). This CDR3 has 14 residues. With 7 bases clipped from V and 4 bases from J, the junction kept 5 bases outside the gene matches. The full variable domain, completed using reference TRBV19 and TRBJ1-5, is DGGITQSPKYLFRKEGQNVTLSCEQNLNHDAMYWYRQDPGQGLRLIYYSQIVNDFQKGDIAEGYSVSREKKESFPLTVTSAQKNPTAFYLCASIAGQGNQPQHFGDGTRLSIL.

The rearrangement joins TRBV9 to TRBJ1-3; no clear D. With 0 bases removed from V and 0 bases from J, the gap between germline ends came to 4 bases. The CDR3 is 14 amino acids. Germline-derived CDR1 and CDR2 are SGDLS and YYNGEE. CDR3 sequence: CASSVGISGNTIYF. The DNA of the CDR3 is TGTGCCAGCAGCGTAGGGATCTCTGGAAACACCATATATTTT. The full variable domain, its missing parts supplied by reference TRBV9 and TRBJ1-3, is DSGVTQTPKHLITATGQRVTLRCSPRSGDLSVYWYQQSLDQGLQFLIQYYNGEERAKGNILERFSAQQFPDLHSELNLSSLELGDSALYFCASSVGISGNTIYFGEGSWLTVV.

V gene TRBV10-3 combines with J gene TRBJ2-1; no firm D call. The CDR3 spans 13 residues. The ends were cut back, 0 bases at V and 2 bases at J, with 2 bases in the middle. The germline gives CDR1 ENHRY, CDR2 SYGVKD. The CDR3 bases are TGTGCCATCAGTGAGTCGACCTACAATGAGCAGTTCTTC. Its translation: CAISESTYNEQFF.

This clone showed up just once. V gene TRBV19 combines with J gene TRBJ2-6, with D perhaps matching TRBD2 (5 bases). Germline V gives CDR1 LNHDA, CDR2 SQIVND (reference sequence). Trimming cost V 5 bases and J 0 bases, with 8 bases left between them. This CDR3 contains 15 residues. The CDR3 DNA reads TGTGCCAGTAGTCTACGGGGCTCTGGGGCCAACGTCCTGACTTTC. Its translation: CASSLRGSGANVLTF.